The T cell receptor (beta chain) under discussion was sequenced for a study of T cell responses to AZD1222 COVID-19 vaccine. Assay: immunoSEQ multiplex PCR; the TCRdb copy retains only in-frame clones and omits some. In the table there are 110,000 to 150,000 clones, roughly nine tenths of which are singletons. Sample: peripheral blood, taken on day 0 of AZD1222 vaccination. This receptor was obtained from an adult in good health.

The CDR3 sequence is CASSVAPTSTNEQFF. The CDR3 DNA reads as TGTGCCAGCAGCGTAGCCCCCACTAGTACGAATGAGCAGTTCTTC. V is TRBV9 and J is TRBJ2-1; tentative D call: TRBD2 (5 bases). Germline CDR1 reads SGDLS; CDR2 reads YYNGEE. The V end was cut by 0 bases, the J end by 7 bases, with 14 bases between. The CDR3 is 15 residues long.